The clone carrying this T cell receptor (beta chain) was counted at least ten times. Germline-derived CDR1 and CDR2 are SGHRS and YFSETQ. The CDR3 has 15 amino acids. V lost 4 bases, J lost 5 bases, and 10 bases stayed unmatched. The data are from a study of neurological immune-mediated disorders. The time point: longitudinal time-point 2. Unsorted libraries were generated from 2 million PBMCs held at -80 degrees C. 5'RACE employing 10-nucleotide random UMIs yielded the cDNA. Every sequencing run gave over 180 million TCR-beta sequences, taken from 15-18 subjects. Via MiXCR, TCRdb re-called the 5' RACE reads, giving one row per CDR3 protein. The table lists about 90,000 distinct CDR3 sequences, under 15% of them singletons.

This chain connects TRBV5-1 to TRBJ2-7; TRBD1 matches 9 bases. The sample comprised PBMCs. This TCR derives from a female donor with HTLV-1-associated myelopathy (HAM/TSP). The CDR3 here is CASSPGQGGINEQYF. CDR3 DNA: TGCGCCAGCAGCCCGGGACAGGGTGGGATCAACGAGCAGTACTTC. Based on the CDR3 plus reference TRBV5-1 and TRBJ2-7, the full variable domain is KAGVTQTPRYLIKTRGQQVTLSCSPISGHRSVSWYQQTPGQGLQFLFEYFSETQRNKGNFPGRFSGRQFSNSRSEMNVSTLELGDSALYLCASSPGQGGINEQYFGPGTRLTVT.